The 22 T cell receptor beta chains given below trace back to one sample, sequenced in a study of shared clonotypes between healthy human individuals. Produced via immunoSEQ multiplex PCR; TCRdb's table is partial and in-frame only. The sample has about 690,000 clones, about nine tenths seen once. Material for sequencing was memory CD8+ T cells from PBMCs. As to subset: CD45RO+ cells pooled with CCR7-negative TemRA cells. The receptor set was obtained from a man younger than 35 in good health. Some clones in this sample may be carry-over from other donors' samples.

This rearrangement joins TRBV6-5 to TRBJ2-1; D is unresolved. CDR1 and CDR2 (germline): MNHEY, SVGAGI. The CDR3 covers 12 residues. Between the trimmed V and J ends, which lost 4 bases and 7 bases, there was a span of 8 bases. Here the CDR3 DNA reads TGTGCCAGCAGTTTCGGACGGAATGAGCAGTTCTTC. Residues: CASSFGRNEQFF.

The rearrangement uses TRBV7-2 and TRBJ2-1; the D gene is possibly TRBD1 (6 bases). The CDR3 totals 18 residues. Germline CDR1 reads SGHTA; CDR2 reads FQGNSA. V was trimmed by 6 bases and J by 0 bases, leaving 21 bases between them. This CDR3 reads CASRLPRGSLSSYNEQFF. As DNA, the CDR3 is TGTGCCAGCAGGCTCCCGAGGGGGTCATTAAGCTCCTACAATGAGCAGTTCTTC.

This clone has just a few counts. This sequence joins TRBV7-9 and TRBJ1-2; 7 bases align to TRBD1. Germline V gene data show CDR1 as SEHNR and CDR2 as FQNEAQ (reference sequence). This CDR3 spans 17 amino acids. V gave up 5 bases and J gave up 3 bases; unmatched junction bases: 15. CDR3 coding DNA: TGTGCCAGCAGCCTAATCCCGACAGGGCGCTGGTACTATGGCTACACCTTC. Translating it yields CASSLIPTGRWYYGYTF.

CDR3 DNA: TGTGCCAGCAGCTTCCCCACGGGTCGACGCCCCTACGAGCAGTACTTC. Its protein product is CASSFPTGRRPYEQYF. The V and J genes are TRBV5-5 and TRBJ2-7, with D unresolved. The CDR3 spans 16 residues. Trimming stripped 2 bases from V and 2 bases from J, with 17 bases between. The germline CDR1 and CDR2 sequences are SGHKS and YYEKEE (reference sequence).

This chain joins TRBV28 and TRBJ2-1; 10 bases align to TRBD2. This CDR3 has 18 amino acids. V dropped 6 bases and J dropped 7; count of bases not matched to a gene: 18. In germline, CDR1 is MDHEN, CDR2 SYDVKM. As DNA, the CDR3 is TGTGCCAGCAGACCACTCCTGAGGGTACTAGCGGGAAAAAATGAGCAGTTCTTC. Its protein is CASRPLLRVLAGKNEQFF.

J is TRBJ2-3 and V is TRBV5-4; the D is unclear. The V end lost 5 bases, the J end lost 0 bases, and 19 bases lay between the germline ends. The CDR3 runs to 17 residues. CDR1 and CDR2 (germline): SGHNT, YYREEE (reference sequence). The CDR3 loop reads CASSLMGPALSTDTQYF. The DNA for the CDR3 is TGTGCCAGCAGTTTGATGGGTCCAGCGCTAAGCACAGATACGCAGTATTTT. Using reference TRBV5-4 and TRBJ2-3 for the parts outside the CDR3, the full variable domain is ETGVTQSPTHLIKTRGQQVTLRCSSQSGHNTVSWYQQALGQGPQFIFQYYREEENGRGNFPPRFSGLQFPNYSSELNVNALELDDSALYLCASSLMGPALSTDTQYFGPGTRLTVL.

There are a few counts of this clone. The CDR3 reads CASRSRVSGYTF. DNA of the CDR3: TGTGCCAGTAGGTCCAGGGTGAGCGGCTACACCTTC. The chain combines TRBV19 with TRBJ1-2; a weak D match, TRBD1 (5 bases). V was clipped by 6 bases and J by 8 bases, with 13 bases between them. Germline V CDR1 and CDR2: LNHDA, SQIVND (reference sequence). There are 12 residues in the CDR3.

The V and J genes are TRBV27 and TRBJ1-2; D perhaps matches TRBD1 (5 bases). Germline lookup yields CDR1 MNHEY and CDR2 SMNVEV (reference sequence). The CDR3 loop spans 14 amino acids. V lost 3 bases and J lost 0, with 8 bases in between. The CDR3 here is CASSFTGPNYGYTF. The CDR3 nucleotides read TGTGCCAGCAGTTTTACAGGACCTAACTATGGCTACACCTTC.

The chain recombines TRBV6-1 with TRBJ1-4, with 7 bases identical to TRBD1. V was clipped by 1 base and J by 6 bases; unmatched bases: 5. This CDR3 comprises 15 residues. Germline V gene sequence: CDR1 MNHNS, CDR2 SASEGT. The DNA for the CDR3 is TGTGCCAGCAGTGAAGTGGGGCAGGGGGATGAAAAACTGTTTTTT. Amino acids: CASSEVGQGDEKLFF.

The V and J genes are TRBV5-1 and TRBJ1-4; D unclear. The V gene's germline CDR1 is SGHRS and CDR2 YFSETQ. The CDR3 runs to 14 residues. V gave up 7 bases and J gave up 3 bases, with 13 bases separating them. The CDR3 loop is CASGPGSPNEKLFF. CDR3 in DNA: TGCGCCAGCGGTCCGGGGTCCCCTAATGAAAAACTGTTTTTT.

The chain combines TRBV2 with TRBJ2-7; 9 bases agree with TRBD1. The trim removed 6 bases at V and 9 bases at J, leaving 15 bases unmatched. The CDR3 contains 15 residues. Germline lookup yields CDR1 SNHLY and CDR2 FYNNEI. The CDR3 sequence: CASSQPGQGLIGQYF. As DNA, the CDR3 is TGTGCCAGCAGCCAACCGGGACAGGGACTTATCGGGCAGTACTTC.

V gene TRBV19 combines with J gene TRBJ2-1; 12 nucleotides match TRBD1. V gave up 5 bases and J gave up 7 bases; unmatched junction bases: 6. This CDR3 is built from 15 residues. The germline V gene has CDR1 LNHDA and CDR2 SQIVND (reference sequence). CDR3 DNA: TGTGCCAGTAGTGCGGGGACAGGGGGCGCGAATGAGCAGTTCTTC. Amino acid sequence: CASSAGTGGANEQFF.

With regard to this clone: Other DNA sequences in this specimen translate into the identical CDR3. The rearrangement uses TRBV9 and TRBJ2-7, with D unclear. V was trimmed by 0 bases and J by 0 bases, leaving 4 bases between them. The CDR3 contains 13 residues. Germline V gene data show CDR1 as SGDLS and CDR2 as YYNGEE. This CDR3 is CASSVDTSYEQYF. The CDR3 DNA reads TGTGCCAGCAGCGTAGATACCTCCTACGAGCAGTACTTC.

As for this clone: Within the sample, other DNA sequences also encode this same CDR3. The rearrangement joins TRBV7-8 to TRBJ2-1; TRBD2 agrees at 7 bases. The CDR3 runs 15 residues. Germline loops: CDR1 SGHVS, CDR2 FQNEAQ. The junction had 4 bases not matched to a gene; V was cut back by 1 base and J by 4 bases. The CDR3 is CASSLVAGAYNEQFF. The CDR3 coding sequence is TGTGCCAGCAGCTTAGTTGCGGGAGCTTACAATGAGCAGTTCTTC. The full variable domain, in which reference TRBV7-8 and TRBJ2-1 provide the parts outside the CDR3, is GAGVSQSPRYKVAKRGQDVALRCDPISGHVSLFWYQQALGQGPEFLTYFQNEAQLDKSGLPSDRFFAERPEGSVSTLKIQRTQQEDSAVYLCASSLVAGAYNEQFFGPGTRLTVL.

The rearrangement uses TRBV9 and TRBJ2-3; 7 positions agree with TRBD2. CDR1 SGDLS and CDR2 YYNGEE come from the germline V gene. The J segment lost 2 bases and the V segment lost 2 bases, leaving 8 bases of the junction unmatched. CDR3 size: 16 residues. The CDR3 here is CASSVTSSGATDTQYF. The CDR3 DNA reads TGTGCCAGCAGCGTGACCTCTAGCGGCGCCACAGATACGCAGTATTTT.

The V gene is TRBV13, the J gene TRBJ2-5; D is unclear. TRBJ2-7 explains the end of the DNA better; the J call may be wrong. Looked up from germline, CDR1 is PRHDT and CDR2 is FYEKMQ (reference sequence). The CDR3 consists of 14 residues. The CDR3: CASSLGGNFYEQYF. The CDR3 nucleotides read TGTGCCAGCAGCTTAGGGGGGAATTTCTACGAGCAGTACTTC.

V and J are TRBV28 and TRBJ1-1, with 8 bases fitting TRBD1. The length of the CDR3 is 15 residues. Per germline, CDR1 MDHEN and CDR2 SYDVKM. V shed 5 bases and J 0 bases; nucleotides not matched to a gene: 5. The CDR3 loop reads CASSLEDRVNTEAFF. CDR3 in DNA: TGTGCCAGCAGTCTAGAGGACAGGGTGAACACTGAAGCTTTCTTT.

This clone was observed once. The V call is TRBV7-9, the J call TRBJ2-7; D possibly corresponds to TRBD2 (5 bases). The CDR3 runs 17 residues. The germline gives CDR1 SEHNR, CDR2 FQNEAQ (reference sequence). Trimming shortened V by 1 base and J by 3 bases, and 19 bases separated the two germline ends. The CDR3 bases are TGTGCCAGCAGCTTAGGCGGGCCCGCAGGACGGGACTACGAGCAGTACTTC. As protein: CASSLGGPAGRDYEQYF.

The chain uses TRBV6-1 and TRBJ2-7; D gene unclear. The V and J ends lost 4 bases and 2 bases respectively, with 15 bases between them. The CDR3 loop spans 15 amino acids. Germline CDR1 MNHNS, CDR2 SASEGT. CDR3 residues: CASSAIVGFPYEQYF. CDR3 sequence (DNA): TGTGCCAGCAGTGCCATCGTAGGGTTCCCCTACGAGCAGTACTTC.

This sequence joins TRBV29-1 and TRBJ2-1; D remains ambiguous. The V gene lost 4 bases and the J gene lost 7 bases, with 11 bases spanning the gap. The CDR3 has 12 residues. Germline V gene lookup returns CDR1 SQVTM and CDR2 ANQGSEA. DNA of the CDR3: TGCAGCGTTGGACCCCAACCAAATGAGCAGTTCTTC. This codes for CSVGPQPNEQFF.

V is TRBV15 and J is TRBJ2-7, with a tentative D call TRBD2 (6 bases). The germline CDR1 and CDR2 sequences are LNHNV and YYDKDF (reference sequence). The CDR3 length is 15 residues. V was shortened by 1 base and J by 3 bases, with 13 bases between the two germline ends. The CDR3 sequence is CATSRAGGLYYEQYF. The CDR3 bases are TGTGCCACCAGCAGAGCCGGGGGTTTATACTACGAGCAGTACTTC.

The chain joins TRBV2 to TRBJ2-1; D could derive from TRBD1 or TRBD2 (5 bases each). V was shortened by 6 bases and J by 3 bases, with 12 bases between the two germline ends. Germline assignment: CDR1 SNHLY and CDR2 FYNNEI. The CDR3 spans 14 residues. This chain's CDR3 is CASSGTILYNEQFF. The CDR3 DNA is TGTGCCAGCAGCGGGACGATTCTCTACAATGAGCAGTTCTTC.